A selection of T cell receptor beta chains follows, all from one sample in a study of post-analysis software for immune sequencing data. MiXCR was run by TCRdb on the PCR reads, yielding one entry per CDR3 protein. The sample lists about 560,000 distinct CDR3 sequences; around 40% were seen once. The sample taken for sequencing was blood. These receptors originate from a girl aged 5-17 years with multiple sclerosis. Both conserved end residues are part of each CDR3. Each record gives: J gene, V gene, D gene, clone size, CDR3 length, CDR3 DNA, CDR3 protein. A D gene is named only where the DNA matches it firmly. Some rows have no size entry. The others give once, few or many, or a class for an expanded clone.

TRBJ1-4 | TRBV27 | . | . | 14 | TGTGCCAGCAGTTTCGCAGGGACAAATGAAAAACTGTTTTTT | CASSFAGTNEKLFF
TRBJ1-6 | TRBV5-1 | . | . | 15 | TGCGCCAGCAGCCCAGACGGCTTTAATAATTCACCCCTCCACTTT | CASSPDGFNNSPLHF
TRBJ1-1 | TRBV5-1 | . | few | 15 | TGCGCCAGCAGCCGGATAGGGGACGTGAACACTGAAGCTTTCTTT | CASSRIGDVNTEAFF
TRBJ2-7 | TRBV5-1 | . | few | 14 | TGCGCCAGCAGCTTGTTGGACAGTCCCTACGAGCAGTACTTC | CASSLLDSPYEQYF
TRBJ2-3 | TRBV7-8 | TRBD2 | . | 17 | TGTGCCAGCAGCTCCGACGGACTAGCGGCCTCCACAGATACGCAGTATTTT | CASSSDGLAASTDTQYF
TRBJ2-1 | TRBV19 | . | once | 12 | TGTGCCAGTAGTACGACCTGGGGTGAGCAGTTCTTC | CASSTTWGEQFF
TRBJ2-7 | TRBV7-9 | TRBD2 | few | 15 | TGTGCCAGCAGCTCCCCAAGCGGGGTAGCCTACGAGCAGTACTTC | CASSSPSGVAYEQYF
TRBJ2-1 | TRBV5-5 | TRBD2 | . | 14 | TGTGCCAGCAGCCCAAGCGGGGCAAGGAATGAGCAGTTCTTC | CASSPSGARNEQFF
TRBJ2-3 | TRBV15 | TRBD2 | . | 16 | TGTGCCACCAGCAGAGCCCTAGCGGGGGGGCAAGATACGCAGTATTTT | CATSRALAGGQDTQYF
TRBJ2-7 | TRBV7-9 | TRBD2 | . | 15 | TGTGCCAGCAGCATTAAGGTGGCGGGAGAGAACGAGCAGTACTTC | CASSIKVAGENEQYF
TRBJ2-1 | TRBV5-1 | TRBD2 | . | 15 | TGCGCCAGCAGCTTCTCACTAGCGGGAGGGTCTGAGCAGTTCTTC | CASSFSLAGGSEQFF
TRBJ2-1 | TRBV7-2 | TRBD2 | . | 15 | TGTGCCAGCAGCTTTAGCGGGGGGGCCCACAATGAGCAGTTCTTC | CASSFSGGAHNEQFF
TRBJ2-3 | TRBV7-2 | TRBD2 | few | 15 | TGTGCCAGCAGCTTTGATAGCGGGGGAGCAGATACGCAGTATTTT | CASSFDSGGADTQYF
TRBJ2-5 | TRBV9 | TRBD2 | . | 15 | TGTGCCAGCAGCGTAGCTGCGGGAGTTGAAGAGACCCAGTACTTC | CASSVAAGVEETQYF
TRBJ2-1 | TRBV9 | . | . | 15 | TGTGCCAGCAGCGTAGCGGGGTTCTCCTACAATGAGCAGTTCTTC | CASSVAGFSYNEQFF
TRBJ2-3 | TRBV3-1 | . | . | 14 | TGTGCCAGCAGCCAAGGAGTCCGCACAGATACGCAGTATTTT | CASSQGVRTDTQYF
TRBJ2-3 | TRBV5-5 | . | . | 15 | TGTGCCAGCAGCTTCGAGGGAAGGGGCACAGATACGCAGTATTTT | CASSFEGRGTDTQYF
TRBJ1-5 | TRBV7-8 | . | . | 16 | TGTGCCAGCAGTCGCGAGGGCAGAAACCCCAATCAGCCCCAGCATTTT | CASSREGRNPNQPQHF